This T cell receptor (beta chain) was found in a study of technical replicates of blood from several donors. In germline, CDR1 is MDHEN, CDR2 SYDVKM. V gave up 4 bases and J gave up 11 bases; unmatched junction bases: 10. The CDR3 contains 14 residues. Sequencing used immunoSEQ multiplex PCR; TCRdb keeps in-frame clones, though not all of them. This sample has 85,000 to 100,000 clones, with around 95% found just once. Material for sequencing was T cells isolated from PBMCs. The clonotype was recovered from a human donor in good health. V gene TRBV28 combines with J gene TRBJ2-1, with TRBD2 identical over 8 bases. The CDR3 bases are TGTGCCAGCAGTTCTTCCGATAGCGGGGTCCAGCAGTTCTTC. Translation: CASSSSDSGVQQFF.